A single sample gave rise to the 29 T cell receptor beta chains below, sequenced in a study of naive and memory T cell subsets (TCRdb year 2017). For these TCRs, the target antigens are not known. Libraries were built with UMI-ligation and nested PCR. Sequencing was performed on an Illumina MiSeq. To cover both TRBC1 and TRBC2, the beta constant-region primer consisted of an equimolar mix of two oligonucleotides. Four rounds of PCR, combining the SP2 primer with nested alpha and beta constant-region primers, were used to amplify the ligated cDNA. Using fastp at Q25 and MiXCR, TCRdb reprocessed the public reads and kept productive beta chains. Each CDR3 protein appears once, grouped with its most common genes and DNA. The sample profile shows about 150,000 distinct CDR3 sequences; approximately 22% of them were found once. Roughly 0.1% of the sample belongs to the ten largest clones. Paper-wide results and their limitations: Naive repertoires, especially CD8, contained a few larger clonotypes, possibly memory cells re-expressing CD45RA.

The sequenced sample consisted of naive CD4+ T cells from blood. Taken with the paper, the label for cell subset or site translates to: naive T cells, CD45RA high CD27+. The receptor set was obtained from a human donor in good health.

The chain has TRBV6-6 and TRBJ1-3, with D perhaps matching TRBD1 (6 bases). V lost 2 bases and J lost 0, with 11 bases in between. The CDR3 runs to 16 residues. CDR1 is MNHNY and CDR2 is SVGAGI in the germline V gene (reference sequence). The CDR3 region is CASSYGTRGSGNTIYF. As DNA, the CDR3 is TGTGCCAGCAGTTACGGGACAAGAGGCTCTGGAAACACCATATATTTT.

The gene calls are TRBV5-1 and TRBJ2-1; the match to TRBD1 covers 9 bases. This CDR3 comprises 16 residues. The ends lost 2 bases at V and 5 bases at J; junction bases unmatched: 8. Germline V gives CDR1 SGHRS, CDR2 YFSETQ. The CDR3 region has the DNA TGCGCCAGCAGCTTACAGGGGGCATTGAACAACAATGAGCAGTTCTTC. It specifies CASSLQGALNNNEQFF.

This clonotype was observed a few times. The J gene is TRBJ2-3, the V gene TRBV29-1; TRBD2 agrees at 11 bases. CDR3 length equals 14 residues. V lost 7 bases to trimming and J lost 2 bases; unmatched junction nucleotides: 5. Germline CDR1 reads SQVTM; CDR2 reads ANQGSEA. CDR3 bases: TGCAGCGGTACTAGCGGGAGTGTCACAGATACGCAGTATTTT. Encoded protein: CSGTSGSVTDTQYF.

J is TRBJ2-3 and V is TRBV4-1; TRBD1 matches at 8 bases. V gave up 1 base and J gave up 0 bases; unmatched junction bases: 6. CDR1 is MGHRA and CDR2 is YSYEKL in the germline V gene. The CDR3 length is 17 residues. The CDR3 DNA reads as TGCGCCAGCAGCCAAGCCCAGGGGGCCGGGAGCACAGATACGCAGTATTTT. This translates into CASSQAQGAGSTDTQYF.

V gene TRBV20-1 combines with J gene TRBJ1-5; 12 bases fit TRBD1. CDR3 length equals 15 residues. From germline, CDR1 is DFQATT and CDR2 SNEGSKA (reference sequence). The trim removed 2 bases at V and 5 bases at J, leaving 4 bases unmatched. CDR3 DNA: TGCAGTGCTAGATCCGGGACAGGGGGCGATCAGCCCCAGCATTTT. This gives the protein CSARSGTGGDQPQHF.

Only a few counts were recorded for this clonotype. The J gene is TRBJ2-1, the V gene TRBV12-3 or TRBV12-4, with 11 bases matching TRBD2. V lost 2 bases to trimming and J lost 2 bases; unmatched junction nucleotides: 8. The CDR3 totals 18 residues. The CDR3 sequence: CASSLPRGSGRAYNEQFF. CDR3 nucleotides: TGTGCCAGCAGTTTACCCCGTGGTAGCGGGAGGGCCTACAATGAGCAGTTCTTC.

The chain joins TRBV12-5 to TRBJ2-5, with D unclear. V lost 3 bases, J lost 4 bases, and 3 bases lay in between. The CDR3 length is 11 residues. Germline CDR1 and CDR2: LGHNT and FRNRAP. This chain's CDR3 is CASGFRETQYF. Written as DNA, the CDR3 is TGTGCTAGTGGTTTCAGAGAGACCCAGTACTTC.

The count of this clonotype is one. The chain uses TRBV6-5 and TRBJ2-1; D is ambiguous. The germline V and J ends were trimmed by 2 bases and 6 bases, with 5 bases remaining between them. CDR3 length: 12 residues. Germline CDR1 reads MNHEY; CDR2 reads SVGAGI. CDR3 sequence reads: CASSYPGNEQFF. The CDR3 DNA reads as TGTGCCAGCAGTTACCCCGGCAATGAGCAGTTCTTC.

This clonotype was seen more than once but under ten times. The V call is TRBV5-1, the J call TRBJ2-5; TRBD2 agrees at 9 bases. Germline CDR1 reads SGHRS; CDR2 reads YFSETQ. V was clipped by 4 bases and J by 4 bases; unmatched bases: 2. The CDR3 is 13 residues long. The CDR3: CASSASGTETQYF. The CDR3 DNA follows: TGCGCCAGCAGCGCTAGCGGGACAGAGACCCAGTACTTC.

This clonotype was observed a handful of times. The J gene is TRBJ2-1, the V gene TRBV30, with TRBD2 identical over 9 bases. In germline, CDR1 is GTSNPN, CDR2 SVGIG (reference sequence). CDR3 length: 17 residues. Trimming at V came to 4 bases and at J to 4 bases, leaving 14 bases not matched to a gene. In DNA, the CDR3 is TGTGCCTGGAAGAGGACCGGGCTAGCGGGGAAATACAATGAGCAGTTCTTC. Its protein product is CAWKRTGLAGKYNEQFF.

The rearrangement links TRBV4-1 to TRBJ2-5, with 9 bases that match TRBD2. CDR3 length: 16 amino acids. The ends lost 0 bases at V and 3 bases at J; junction bases unmatched: 5. Germline V gives CDR1 MGHRA, CDR2 YSYEKL. CDR3 bases: TGCGCCAGCAGCCAAGATATTAGCGGGAGAGAAGAGACCCAGTACTTC. This codes for CASSQDISGREETQYF.

V usage is TRBV6-5 and J usage is TRBJ2-2, with D possibly TRBD2 on 6 matching bases. The CDR3 is made up of 11 amino acids. The ends were cut back, 8 bases at V and 7 bases at J, with 8 bases in the middle. Germline V gene data show CDR1 as MNHEY and CDR2 as SVGAGI. CDR3 amino acids: CASGGIGELFF. For the CDR3, the DNA is TGTGCCAGCGGGGGGATCGGGGAGCTGTTTTTT.

This clonotype was counted between two and nine times. The chain carries TRBV7-2 and TRBJ1-5, with TRBD1 identical over 9 bases. The CDR3 has 15 amino acids. The J segment lost 7 bases and the V segment lost 7 bases, leaving 11 bases of the junction unmatched. CDR1 and CDR2 (germline): SGHTA, FQGNSA. CDR3: CASKMRQGVGQPQHF. In DNA form, the CDR3 reads TGTGCCAGCAAGATGCGACAGGGGGTCGGACAGCCCCAGCATTTT. The variable domain in full, with the rest retrieved from reference TRBV7-2 and TRBJ1-5, is GAGVSQSPSNKVTEKGKDVELRCDPISGHTALYWYRQSLGQGLEFLIYFQGNSAPDKSGLPSDRFSAERTGGSVSTLTIQRTQQEDSAVYLCASKMRQGVGQPQHFGDGTRLSIL.

The V gene is TRBV29-1, the J gene TRBJ1-2, with 8 bases lining up with TRBD1. Germline CDR1 and CDR2: SQVTM and ANQGSEA. This CDR3 is built from 16 residues. The trim removed 1 base at V and 0 bases at J, leaving 7 bases unmatched. The CDR3 reads CSVEGRDRLANYGYTF. In DNA, the CDR3 is TGCAGCGTTGAAGGCAGGGACAGGCTAGCTAACTATGGCTACACCTTC. Variable domain in full (rest from reference TRBV29-1 and TRBJ1-2): SAVISQKPSRDICQRGTSLTIQCQVDSQVTMMFWYRQQPGQSLTLIATANQGSEATYESGFVIDKFPISRPNLTFSTLTVSNMSPEDSSIYLCSVEGRDRLANYGYTFGSGTRLTVV.

A single count supports this clonotype. The chain links TRBV6-5 to TRBJ2-3; TRBD1 matches at 8 bases. Germline assignment: CDR1 MNHEY and CDR2 SVGAGI. The CDR3 is made up of 14 amino acids. The V and J ends lost 8 bases and 1 base, in that order; junction bases with no gene match: 5. The CDR3 here is CASRQGTGTDTQYF. The CDR3 nucleotides read TGTGCCAGCCGACAGGGGACTGGCACAGATACGCAGTATTTT.

For the CDR3, the DNA is TGTGCCAGCAGCCAAGTTCCACCGTACCAAGAGACCCAGTACTTC. Protein: CASSQVPPYQETQYF. This chain connects TRBV3-1 to TRBJ2-5; D unclear. CDR3 length equals 15 residues. The V end was cut by 1 base, the J end by 0 bases, with 9 bases between. The germline CDR1 and CDR2 sequences are LGHDT and YNNKEL (reference sequence).

This clonotype was counted a few times. The chain has TRBV30 and TRBJ1-2; D is uncertain. The CDR3 totals 12 residues. The V gene's germline CDR1 is GTSNPN and CDR2 SVGIG (reference sequence). V was clipped by 0 bases and J by 8 bases, with 10 bases between them. The CDR3 reads CAWSVSVGGYTF. CDR3 sequence (DNA): TGTGCCTGGAGTGTGTCTGTCGGCGGCTACACCTTC. Full variable domain (outside the CDR3, taken from reference TRBV30 and TRBJ1-2): SQTIHQWPATLVQPVGSPLSLECTVEGTSNPNLYWYRQAAGRGLQLLFYSVGIGQISSEVPQNLSASRPQDRQFILSSKKLLLSDSGFYLCAWSVSVGGYTFGSGTRLTVV.

This clonotype has just a few counts. The V gene is TRBV6-6, the J gene TRBJ2-7, with 10 nucleotides matching TRBD1. Germline CDR1 reads MNHNY; CDR2 reads SVGAGI (reference sequence). CDR3 size: 16 residues. V lost 5 bases and J lost 9; bases outside the gene matches: 16. This CDR3 is CASSQPTGTGESGQYF. The CDR3 region has the DNA TGTGCCAGCAGTCAACCTACCGGGACAGGGGAATCCGGGCAGTACTTC.

This chain connects TRBV5-5 to TRBJ1-1; the D is unclear. V was cut by 6 bases and J by 11 bases, with 17 bases left in between. The CDR3 has 12 residues. Germline loops: CDR1 SGHKS, CDR2 YYEKEE (reference sequence). CDR3 protein: CASTQAGGKAFF. The DNA for the CDR3 is TGTGCCAGCACCCAAGCCGGAGGGAAGGCTTTCTTT.

This clonotype showed up many times. The J gene is TRBJ2-1, the V gene TRBV2; unclear D gene. CDR1 and CDR2 (germline): SNHLY, FYNNEI. Deletions cut 0 bases from V and 9 bases from J, with 3 bases between. This CDR3 is built from 11 residues. CDR3 sequence (DNA): TGTGCCAGCAGTGAAGCGCGTGAGCAGTTCTTC. This translates into CASSEAREQFF.

V usage is TRBV6-5 and J usage is TRBJ2-2; 7 bases match TRBD1. J was trimmed by 1 base and V by 2 bases; bases with no gene match: 4. Germline CDR1 and CDR2: MNHEY and SVGAGI. This CDR3 comprises 16 residues. This chain's CDR3 is CASSYEGQVNTGELFF. CDR3 nucleotide sequence: TGTGCCAGCAGTTACGAAGGACAGGTGAACACCGGGGAGCTGTTTTTT.

The chain recombines TRBV20-1 with TRBJ2-3; no firm D call. Trimming took 6 bases from V and 0 from J, leaving 13 bases between them. This CDR3 contains 14 residues. Germline-derived CDR1 and CDR2 are DFQATT and SNEGSKA (reference sequence). The CDR3 region is CSAPFKASTDTQYF. CDR3 bases: TGCAGTGCCCCTTTCAAAGCTAGCACAGATACGCAGTATTTT.

The V gene is TRBV19, the J gene TRBJ1-5; D not certain. This CDR3 has 12 residues. Between the trimmed V and J ends, which lost 4 bases and 4 bases, there was a span of 5 bases. From germline, CDR1 is LNHDA and CDR2 SQIVND (reference sequence). CDR3: CASSRPNQPQHF. CDR3 DNA sequence: TGTGCCAGTAGTAGACCAAATCAGCCCCAGCATTTT.

This clonotype came up many times. The rearrangement uses TRBV28 and TRBJ2-1; D is unclear. This CDR3 comprises 10 residues. CDR1 MDHEN and CDR2 SYDVKM come from the germline V gene. V was cut by 9 bases and J by 5 bases, with 5 bases left in between. The CDR3 loop is CASRHNEQFF. Written as DNA, the CDR3 is TGTGCCAGTCGCCACAATGAGCAGTTCTTC.

This chain connects TRBV6-6 to TRBJ1-4, with D possibly matching TRBD1 (6 bases). V was cut by 6 bases and J by 4 bases, with 15 bases left in between. There are 15 residues in the CDR3. CDR1 and CDR2 (germline): MNHNY, SVGAGI (reference sequence). The CDR3 is CASSYRGAGNEKLFF. The DNA for the CDR3 is TGTGCCAGCAGCTACCGGGGGGCGGGTAATGAAAAACTGTTTTTT.

This sequence joins TRBV4-1 and TRBJ1-3; no definite D call. The germline V gene has CDR1 MGHRA and CDR2 YSYEKL. This CDR3 has 15 residues. V was cut by 1 base and J by 2 bases, with 9 bases left in between. The CDR3 spells CASSQVWVPGNTIYF. The CDR3, as DNA: TGCGCCAGCAGCCAAGTTTGGGTGCCTGGAAACACCATATATTTT.

The table lists this clonotype with a few counts. The chain recombines TRBV20-1 with TRBJ1-1, with 8 nucleotides matching TRBD1. Unmatched junction bases numbered 8, after V lost 1 base and J lost 1 base. Germline V gene sequence: CDR1 DFQATT, CDR2 SNEGSKA (reference sequence). The CDR3 is 16 amino acids. DNA of the CDR3: TGCAGTGCTAGAGCCCGACAGGGGAAGACGAACACTGAAGCTTTCTTT. Encoded protein: CSARARQGKTNTEAFF.

This clonotype has at least ten counts. As DNA, the CDR3 is TGCAGCGTTGAAACGGCGCGGGGAAGAGATACGCAGTATTTT. Translation: CSVETARGRDTQYF. The chain has TRBV29-1 and TRBJ2-3, with D perhaps TRBD2 (6 bases). The CDR3 is 14 amino acids. V lost 2 bases and J lost 5, with 14 bases in between. Germline CDR1 is SQVTM and CDR2 is ANQGSEA.

The CDR3 spells CSVLWSAEQFF. CDR3 DNA: TGCAGCGTGCTCTGGTCGGCCGAGCAGTTCTTC. The rearrangement joins TRBV29-1 to TRBJ2-1; D ambiguous. Germline loops: CDR1 SQVTM, CDR2 ANQGSEA. Trimming left V 6 bases short and J 10 bases short, with 13 bases between. The CDR3 loop spans 11 amino acids.